Listed below are T cell receptor beta chains from one sample, sequenced in a study of neurological immune-mediated disorders. TCRdb processed the 5' RACE reads anew with MiXCR; each CDR3 protein has one entry. The sample carries approximately 20,000 distinct CDR3 sequences, around 15% recorded once. Material for sequencing was PBMCs. These receptors were taken from a female donor with HTLV-1-associated myelopathy (HAM/TSP). Each CDR3 is given with its conserved first and last residue. A D gene is named only where the DNA matches it firmly. Only some rows state a clone size, as once, few, many or a class for expanded clones.

len,v_gene,d_gene,j_gene,abundance,CDR3nt,CDR3aa
12,TRBV10-3,NA,TRBJ2-7,NA,TGTGCCATCGAAAAGGGGGGCGGAGAGCAGTACTTC,CAIEKGGGEQYF
12,TRBV3-1,NA,TRBJ2-3,many,TGTGCCAGCAGCCAAGCCGCAGATACGCAGTATTTT,CASSQAADTQYF
14,TRBV6-1,NA,TRBJ1-1,many,TGTGCCAGCAGTGAAAGGGGTGCGAACACTGAAGCTTTCTTT,CASSERGANTEAFF
15,TRBV5-5,NA,TRBJ2-1,many,TGTGCCAGCAGCTTGGCCCCTCTATCGGGGAATGAGCAGTTCTTC,CASSLAPLSGNEQFF
14,TRBV20-1,TRBD2,TRBJ2-1,medium-sized,TGCAGTGCTAGAGGCGGGGGGGCCTACAATGAGCAGTTCTTC,CSARGGGAYNEQFF
14,TRBV7-6,TRBD1,TRBJ2-3,many,TGTGCCAGCAGCGAGGGGACAGGGGGGAATACGCAGTATTTT,CASSEGTGGNTQYF
13,TRBV4-2,NA,TRBJ2-7,large,TGTGCCAGCAGCCAAGAGGTTGGGAGCGAGCAGTACTTC,CASSQEVGSEQYF
17,TRBV20-1,NA,TRBJ2-7,NA,TGCAGTGCGGGCCGGAGGGAAAGAGGACAGATCTCCTACGAGCAGTACTTC,CSAGRRERGQISYEQYF
18,TRBV4-1,TRBD2,TRBJ2-2,many,TGCGCCAGCAGCCAAGATAGGGGACTAGCCCAGAACACCGGGGAGCTGTTTTTT,CASSQDRGLAQNTGELFF
15,TRBV7-8,TRBD2,TRBJ2-7,many,TGTGCCAGCAGCCAGACTAGCGGAGAGACCTACGAGCAGTACTTC,CASSQTSGETYEQYF
15,TRBV7-2,NA,TRBJ1-5,medium-sized,TGTGCCAGCAACTTATATATATCCAGCAATCAGCCCCAGCATTTT,CASNLYISSNQPQHF
12,TRBV7-9,NA,TRBJ1-1,NA,TGTGCCAGCAGAGGGTTCGGCACTGAAGCTTTCTTT,CASRGFGTEAFF
17,TRBV5-8,TRBD2,TRBJ2-3,many,TGTGCCAGCAGCTCGCGCCTCACTAGCGGGAGGAGGAATACGCAGTATTTT,CASSSRLTSGRRNTQYF
13,TRBV6-4,NA,TRBJ1-5,many,TGTGCCAACCGACCCACAAGGAATCAGCCCCAGCATTTT,CANRPTRNQPQHF
16,TRBV12-3/TRBV12-4,NA,TRBJ2-1,many,TGTGCCAGCAGTTTCGGCCCCCGGGAGTATAAGGGTGAGCAGTTCTTC,CASSFGPREYKGEQFF
12,TRBV12-3/TRBV12-4,NA,TRBJ2-1,NA,TGTGCCAGCAGTTACGGGAACAATGAGCAGTTCTTC,CASSYGNNEQFF
15,TRBV7-2,TRBD2,TRBJ2-7,many,TGTGCCAGCAGCTCCCCGGGACTAGCCTCCTACGAGCAGTACTTC,CASSSPGLASYEQYF
14,TRBV20-1,TRBD1,TRBJ2-7,many,TGCAGTGCTAGAGAACCGACAGGGCTCTACGAGCAGTACTTC,CSAREPTGLYEQYF
16,TRBV5-1,TRBD2,TRBJ2-1,many,TGCGCCAGCAGCTTGAAACCGGGACTACAAAACAATGAGCAGTTCTTC,CASSLKPGLQNNEQFF
14,TRBV27,NA,TRBJ2-7,many,TGTGCCAGCAGACCCGCCACGGGTAGCTACGAGCAGTACTTC,CASRPATGSYEQYF
12,TRBV14,NA,TRBJ2-5,NA,TGTGCCAGCAGCTCTCCGTTGGAGACCCAGTACTTC,CASSSPLETQYF
15,TRBV12-3/TRBV12-4,NA,TRBJ2-3,NA,TGTGCCAGCAGCTCCCGACCCGTTAGTTCAGATACGCAGTATTTT,CASSSRPVSSDTQYF
14,TRBV6-1,NA,TRBJ1-2,many,TGTGCCAGCAGTGAAGCAGAGCGGGTGTATGGCTACACCTTC,CASSEAERVYGYTF
14,TRBV20-1,TRBD2,TRBJ2-5,many,TGCAGTGCTCCGGCGGGAGCCTCGGGGGAGACCCAGTACTTC,CSAPAGASGETQYF
12,TRBV15,NA,TRBJ2-1,many,TGTGCCACCAGCAGAGCAGGGGTTGAGCAGTTCTTC,CATSRAGVEQFF
15,TRBV7-2,NA,TRBJ2-4,many,TGTGCCAGCAGCTTAGCCCCAGGGGGGGCAAACATTCAGTACTTC,CASSLAPGGANIQYF
14,TRBV2,NA,TRBJ1-5,many,TGTGCCAGCAGTGAAGATTATCGGGGGACGTCCCAGCATTTT,CASSEDYRGTSQHF
15,TRBV5-1,TRBD2,TRBJ2-1,many,TGCGCCAGCAGCTTGGTTAGCGGGAAATACAATGAGCAGTTCTTC,CASSLVSGKYNEQFF
16,TRBV29-1,NA,TRBJ2-1,many,TGCAGCGTTGAAGCGGGGGGCCCCGACTCCTACAATGAGCAGTTCTTC,CSVEAGGPDSYNEQFF
13,TRBV27,NA,TRBJ2-5,many,TGTGCCAGCGGGCGGAAAGGTCGAGAGACCCAGTACTTC,CASGRKGRETQYF
18,TRBV4-1,NA,TRBJ1-5,medium-sized,TGCGCCAGCAGCCAAGATCCACAACAGGGAGGTGGCAATCAGCCCCAGCATTTT,CASSQDPQQGGGNQPQHF
14,TRBV20-1,TRBD2,TRBJ2-1,many,TGCAGTGCTAGAGCGGGGGGCTCCTACAATGAGCAGTTCTTC,CSARAGGSYNEQFF
13,TRBV29-1,TRBD1,TRBJ2-5,many,TGCAGCGTTCTACAGGGGGGTGATGGGACCCAGTACTTC,CSVLQGGDGTQYF
21,TRBV9,TRBD1,TRBJ1-2,many,TGTGCCAGCAGCGCATCCCCAACCGGGACAGGGCCCCAAGGGCTCCTCTATGGCTACACCTTC,CASSASPTGTGPQGLLYGYTF
15,TRBV6-5,TRBD2,TRBJ2-7,many,TGTGCCAGCAGATTAGCGGGAGGGCCAGTATACGAGCAGTACTTC,CASRLAGGPVYEQYF
16,TRBV20-1,TRBD1,TRBJ2-7,NA,TGCAGTGCTAGAGCTGGGACAGGTAGACTCTCCTACGAGCAGTACTTC,CSARAGTGRLSYEQYF
15,TRBV7-9,TRBD2,TRBJ2-1,many,TGTGCCAGCAGCTCCCCCGCCAGGGAGGGTGATGAGCAGTTCTTC,CASSSPAREGDEQFF
15,TRBV6-1,TRBD1,TRBJ2-3,many,TGTGCCAGCTCCCGGGACAGGGCCCGCACAGATACGCAGTATTTT,CASSRDRARTDTQYF
14,TRBV28,NA,TRBJ2-3,many,TGTGCCAGCAGTTTCCTGACAGTAACAGATACGCAGTATTTT,CASSFLTVTDTQYF
15,TRBV20-1,TRBD2,TRBJ2-3,NA,TGCAGTGCTATCTTCGATAGCGGGAGCACAGATACGCAGTATTTT,CSAIFDSGSTDTQYF
15,TRBV20-1,TRBD2,TRBJ2-3,many,TGCAGTGCCTTCACTAGCGGGAGCTTCACAGATACGCAGTATTTT,CSAFTSGSFTDTQYF
14,TRBV27,NA,TRBJ2-7,many,TGTGCCAGCAGTTCTCCCTACGATGCCTACGAGCAGTACTTC,CASSSPYDAYEQYF
16,TRBV4-2,NA,TRBJ2-5,NA,TGTGCCAGCAGCCAGACTACCTCTGTGGATCAAGAGACCCAGTACTTC,CASSQTTSVDQETQYF
14,TRBV7-9,NA,TRBJ1-5,many,TGTGCCAGCAGCTCGGGACACAGCAATCAGCCCCAGCATTTT,CASSSGHSNQPQHF
14,TRBV7-2,NA,TRBJ2-5,many,TGTGCCAGCAGCTTAAGGCAGTACCAAGAGACCCAGTACTTC,CASSLRQYQETQYF
15,TRBV14,NA,TRBJ2-3,many,TGTGCCAGCAGCCAAACGAGGGCAGGCACAGATACGCAGTATTTT,CASSQTRAGTDTQYF